These 28 T cell receptor beta chains were sequenced from one sample in a study of blood T cell repertoires in COVID-19. Only in-frame clones appear in the TCRdb table, and some are missing; sequencing was by immunoSEQ multiplex PCR. The sample yields under 300,000 clones, around four fifths seen once. Specimen: PBMCs or T cells enriched from blood (not recorded which). Every receptor here comes from a man in his forties or fifties who had recovered from COVID-19.

This chain links TRBV15 with TRBJ2-7; tentatively, D is TRBD1 (5 bases). Trimming took 1 base from V and 2 from J, leaving 9 bases between them. This CDR3 region has 14 residues. CDR1 and CDR2 (germline): LNHNV, YYDKDF (reference sequence). CDR3 sequence (DNA): TGTGCCACCAGCAGAGGGGGCAGACCCTACGAGCAGTACTTC. This encodes CATSRGGRPYEQYF.

The rearrangement joins TRBV5-5 to TRBJ2-5; 9 bases line up with TRBD2. Germline loops: CDR1 SGHKS, CDR2 YYEKEE (reference sequence). The CDR3 runs 18 residues. The V segment lost 0 bases and the J segment 2 bases; nucleotides outside the gene matches: 11. CDR3 residues: CASSLAPIAGATQETQYF. CDR3 DNA: TGTGCCAGCAGCTTGGCCCCCATAGCGGGGGCGACACAAGAGACCCAGTACTTC.

This chain joins TRBV11-2 and TRBJ1-2, with D possibly matching TRBD1 (6 bases). The CDR3 is 14 amino acids. Germline values: CDR1 SGHAT, CDR2 FQNNGV. V dropped 4 bases and J dropped 10 bases, with 19 bases sitting between them. The CDR3 bases are TGTGCCAGCAGCTCCCTTAGGACAGTAATTGACTACACCTTC. Translation gives CASSSLRTVIDYTF.

The rearrangement uses TRBV30 and TRBJ1-6; TRBD1 agrees at 7 bases. CDR3 length equals 13 residues. Germline trimming cut 8 bases from V and 7 bases from J; bases unmatched to any gene: 8. CDR1 and CDR2 from the germline V gene are GTSNPN and SVGIG (reference sequence). The CDR3 region has the DNA TGTGCCGTAACGGGACAGTCGAATTCACCCCTCCACTTT. Its protein is CAVTGQSNSPLHF.

The chain couples TRBV5-1 to TRBJ1-1; D unclear. This CDR3 comprises 13 residues. Germline lookup yields CDR1 SGHRS and CDR2 YFSETQ. With 2 bases removed from V and 5 bases from J, the gap between germline ends came to 10 bases. The CDR3: CASSLYYGTEAFF. Written as DNA, the CDR3 is TGCGCCAGCAGCTTATACTATGGGACTGAAGCTTTCTTT. The entire variable domain, with the rest obtained from reference TRBV5-1 and TRBJ1-1, is as follows: KAGVTQTPRYLIKTRGQQVTLSCSPISGHRSVSWYQQTPGQGLQFLFEYFSETQRNKGNFPGRFSGRQFSNSRSEMNVSTLELGDSALYLCASSLYYGTEAFFGQGTRLTVV.

This clone was picked up one time. This sequence joins TRBV6-2 or TRBV6-3 and TRBJ2-2; unclear D gene. Germline CDR1 is MNHEY and CDR2 is SVGEGT. This CDR3 region has 15 residues. Trimming took off 5 bases at V and 4 bases at J, with 14 bases between the two ends. CDR3 in DNA: TGTGCCAGCAGTGACCTTTTCGGGTCCACCGGGGAGCTGTTTTTT. This encodes CASSDLFGSTGELFF.

The gene calls are TRBV30 and TRBJ1-1; D uncertain. Between the trimmed V and J ends, which lost 0 bases and 5 bases, there was a span of 13 bases. CDR3 length equals 14 residues. Per germline, CDR1 GTSNPN and CDR2 SVGIG (reference sequence). Written as DNA, the CDR3 is TGTGCCTGGAGTGTACGGCAGGATCTAACTGAAGCTTTCTTT. Translated, it gives CAWSVRQDLTEAFF.

This clone showed up many times. The chain carries TRBV7-9 and TRBJ2-1; D gene uncertain. The V gene's germline CDR1 is SEHNR and CDR2 FQNEAQ (reference sequence). The CDR3 covers 14 residues. V was trimmed by 6 bases and J by 2 bases, leaving 11 bases between them. The chain's CDR3 is CASSPVIAYNEQFF. The CDR3 coding sequence is TGTGCCAGCAGTCCCGTAATAGCCTACAATGAGCAGTTCTTC.

This chain links TRBV14 with TRBJ2-1; D gene ambiguous. V lost 4 bases, J lost 6 bases, and 16 bases lay in between. The CDR3 totals 15 residues. CDR1 SGHDN and CDR2 FVKESK come from the germline V gene. CDR3 in amino acids: CASSLPVPAINEQFF. The CDR3 DNA reads TGTGCCAGCAGCCTCCCGGTACCCGCCATCAATGAGCAGTTCTTC.

The CDR3 spells CASSPEAGELFF. CDR3 DNA sequence: TGTGCCAGCAGCCCAGAGGCCGGGGAGCTGTTTTTT. The gene calls are TRBV5-4 and TRBJ2-2; D remains unclear. The germline gives CDR1 SGHNT, CDR2 YYREEE (reference sequence). Trimming removed 4 bases at V and 6 bases at J, with 7 bases between. The CDR3 covers 12 residues.

V gene TRBV27 combines with J gene TRBJ1-2; 7 bases map to TRBD1. This CDR3 contains 14 residues. Germline-derived CDR1 and CDR2 are MNHEY and SMNVEV (reference sequence). Trimming cost V 2 bases and J 7 bases; bases outside gene matches: 7. The chain's CDR3 is CASSLRTGASGYTF. As DNA, the CDR3 is TGTGCCAGCAGTTTAAGAACAGGGGCAAGTGGCTACACCTTC.

In DNA, the CDR3 is TGTGCCAGCAGCTTTATTGCTAGCGGGAGGCCGAGCTCCTACAATGAGCAGTTCTTC. The encoded protein is CASSFIASGRPSSYNEQFF. This chain joins TRBV11-2 and TRBJ2-1; 11 nucleotides agree with TRBD2. Per the germline V gene, CDR1 is SGHAT and CDR2 is FQNNGV. V trimming: 3 bases; J trimming: 0 bases; junction bases outside the gene matches: 10. The CDR3 has 19 amino acids.

The chain carries TRBV10-3 and TRBJ2-5; D is perhaps TRBD2 (5 bases). From germline, CDR1 is ENHRY and CDR2 SYGVKD. This CDR3 has 13 residues. Between the trimmed V and J ends, which lost 3 bases and 5 bases, there was a span of 10 bases. The CDR3 DNA sequence: TGTGCCATCAGTGAACCTAGCCGGGAGACCCAGTACTTC. It translates to CAISEPSRETQYF.

V and J are TRBV23-1 and TRBJ2-6, with TRBD1 identical over 9 bases. TRBV23-1 has ORF status, its function being uncertain. The CDR3 runs to 21 residues. V lost 2 bases to trimming and J lost 3 bases; unmatched junction nucleotides: 17. The CDR3 sequence is CASSQRGTVGQGKCGANVLTF. The CDR3 DNA reads TGCGCCAGCAGTCAACGGGGGACTGTGGGACAGGGAAAATGTGGGGCCAACGTCCTGACTTTC.

The chain joins TRBV7-6 to TRBJ1-1; 9 bases match TRBD1. The CDR3 loop spans 14 amino acids. Germline lookup yields CDR1 SGHVS and CDR2 FNYEAQ. Trimming took 5 bases from V and 7 from J; bases not matched to a gene: 8. The DNA of the CDR3 is TGTGCCAGCAGCCCGTGGACAGGGGTTGGTGAAGCTTTCTTT. Residues: CASSPWTGVGEAFF. The entire variable domain, with the rest obtained from reference TRBV7-6 and TRBJ1-1, is as follows: GAGVSQSPRYKVTKRGQDVALRCDPISGHVSLYWYRQALGQGPEFLTYFNYEAQQDKSGLPNDRFSAERPEGSISTLTIQRTEQRDSAMYRCASSPWTGVGEAFFGQGTRLTVV.

This clone was seen a handful of times. The V call is TRBV5-6, the J call TRBJ2-7; 8 bases match TRBD2. This CDR3 region has 14 residues. Per the germline V gene, CDR1 is SGHDT and CDR2 is YYEEEE. V lost 3 bases, J lost 4 bases, and 6 bases stayed unmatched. The DNA for the CDR3 is TGTGCCAGCAGCTGGGGGACTAGGGCTTACGAGCAGTACTTC. Its translation: CASSWGTRAYEQYF.

Remarks on this clone: One end of the junction does not line up with germline, which may come from a read error. The V and J genes are TRBV16 and TRBJ2-4; D gene uncertain. Germline assignment: CDR1 KGHSY and CDR2 FQNENV. The CDR3 is made up of 14 amino acids. CDR3 residues: CASSQLIATNIQYF. Here the CDR3 DNA reads TGTGCCAGCAGCCAATTGATAGCCACAAACATTCAGTACTTC.

The chain carries TRBV11-3 and TRBJ2-2, with a possible D match to TRBD2 (6 bases). CDR3 length equals 15 residues. V lost 3 bases to trimming and J lost 5 bases, with 13 bases between them. Germline CDR1 is SGHNT and CDR2 is YENEEA. CDR3 amino acids: CASSLEGFGTGELFF. The CDR3 nucleotides read TGTGCCAGCAGCTTGGAGGGGTTTGGGACCGGGGAGCTGTTTTTT.

V is TRBV6-4 and J is TRBJ1-6; a possible D gene is TRBD1 (5 bases). Germline CDR1 reads MRHNA; CDR2 reads SNTAGT. CDR3 length: 14 amino acids. V lost 0 bases and J lost 8, with 8 bases in between. CDR3 in amino acids: CASSDSLGDSPLHF. The DNA of the CDR3 is TGTGCCAGCAGTGACTCTTTAGGGGATTCACCCCTCCACTTT.

The chain employs TRBV30 and TRBJ2-1, with TRBD1 matching 9 bases. This CDR3 comprises 14 residues. Trimming cost V 6 bases and J 4 bases; bases outside gene matches: 7. Germline values: CDR1 GTSNPN, CDR2 SVGIG (reference sequence). CDR3 amino acids: CACVGTGSYNEQFF. CDR3 sequence (DNA): TGTGCCTGCGTAGGGACAGGGAGTTACAATGAGCAGTTCTTC.

The rearrangement uses TRBV18 and TRBJ1-1, with 7 bases identical to TRBD1. Germline-derived CDR1 and CDR2 are KGHSH and LQKENI. This CDR3 is 14 amino acids long. V was pared by 3 bases and J by 5 bases, with 6 bases of the junction left unmatched. For the CDR3, the DNA is TGTGCCAGCTCACCCAACCTACAGGGGACTGAAGCTTTCTTT. It encodes CASSPNLQGTEAFF.

The gene calls are TRBV30 and TRBJ2-3; 7 positions match TRBD2. The CDR3 spans 12 residues. The germline V gene encodes CDR1 GTSNPN and CDR2 SVGIG (reference sequence). Trimming removed 2 bases from V and 5 bases from J; junction bases left unmatched: 1. Written as DNA, the CDR3 is TGTGCCTGGAGTTGGGGGGGAGATACGCAGTATTTT. Protein sequence: CAWSWGGDTQYF.

V usage is TRBV4-1 and J usage is TRBJ1-1; unclear D gene. Germline V gives CDR1 MGHRA, CDR2 YSYEKL. The CDR3 contains 13 residues. The ends were cut back, 5 bases at V and 8 bases at J, with 15 bases in the middle. As DNA, the CDR3 is TGCGCCAGCAGCGAACCCTGGGCCAGAGAAGCTTTCTTT. Translating gives CASSEPWAREAFF.

This chain connects TRBV9 to TRBJ2-1; possibly TRBD1 for D (5 bases). Looked up from germline, CDR1 is SGDLS and CDR2 is YYNGEE. The CDR3 has 15 residues. V gave up 0 bases and J gave up 0 bases, with 7 bases separating them. CDR3 bases: TGTGCCAGCAGCGTAGAAGGGGACTCCTACAATGAGCAGTTCTTC. It codes for CASSVEGDSYNEQFF.

The chain carries TRBV27 and TRBJ2-3, with 8 positions matching TRBD2. V dropped 5 bases and J dropped 6; count of bases not matched to a gene: 7. Germline lookup yields CDR1 MNHEY and CDR2 SMNVEV (reference sequence). There are 14 residues in the CDR3. DNA for the CDR3: TGTGCCAGCAGTCCGGCAGCGGGAGTGGATACGCAGTATTTT. Its translation: CASSPAAGVDTQYF.

The CDR3 coding sequence is TGCGCCAGCAGCTTGGTAAGGGACAGCTTGAACTATGGCTACACCTTC. Protein product: CASSLVRDSLNYGYTF. The chain couples TRBV5-1 to TRBJ1-2; 7 positions match TRBD1. This CDR3 comprises 16 residues. Germline V gene data show CDR1 as SGHRS and CDR2 as YFSETQ. With V trimmed by 0 bases and J by 2 bases, 7 bases remained unmatched. Combining the CDR3 with reference TRBV5-1 and TRBJ1-2 gives the whole variable domain KAGVTQTPRYLIKTRGQQVTLSCSPISGHRSVSWYQQTPGQGLQFLFEYFSETQRNKGNFPGRFSGRQFSNSRSEMNVSTLELGDSALYLCASSLVRDSLNYGYTFGSGTRLTVV.

This chain uses TRBV27 with TRBJ2-5; unclear D gene. Germline V gene lookup returns CDR1 MNHEY and CDR2 SMNVEV (reference sequence). There are 10 residues in the CDR3. Deletions cut 10 bases from V and 3 bases from J, with 6 bases between. CDR3 nucleotides: TGTGCCATCCATGAAGAGACCCAGTACTTC. Amino acid sequence: CAIHEETQYF.

The chain carries TRBV6-5 and TRBJ2-3; 8 bases match TRBD1. The CDR3 has 15 amino acids. V gave up 6 bases and J gave up 2 bases; unmatched junction bases: 7. CDR1 is MNHEY, CDR2 SVGAGI, per germline. CDR3 coding DNA: TGTGCCAGCAGCCCCCGGGACAGGCCCACAGATACGCAGTATTTT. It yields the protein CASSPRDRPTDTQYF.